What follows is one T cell receptor beta chain and its context. Extraction of RNA preceded its reverse transcription into cDNA, which served as the sequencing template. TCRdb's copy holds only in-frame clones and misses some; the assay was immunoSEQ multiplex PCR. The sample comprises roughly 250,000 clones, around 64% of which are singletons, and more than 0.85% rests with the top ten. This CDR3 has 16 amino acids. V was pared by 6 bases and J by 1 base, with 17 bases between. Germline V lookup: CDR1 SEHNR, CDR2 FQNEAQ (reference sequence). This entry belongs to a study of CD8+ T cells in alopecia areata. Study information: Among treated patients, oral tofacitinib was administered at 5 to 10 mg twice daily.

Regarding treatment: oral pan-JAK inhibitor, 5-10 mg twice daily. This TCR came from a human donor with alopecia areata. The rearrangement joins TRBV7-9 to TRBJ2-3; tentatively, D is TRBD1 or TRBD2 (5 bases each). The specimen was CD4+ T cells sorted from blood, collected at week 52, from a patient treated with tofacitinib. In DNA, the CDR3 is TGTGCCAGCAGTATTCCGGGACCTGCGGGCACAGATACGCAGTATTTT. Amino acid sequence: CASSIPGPAGTDTQYF.